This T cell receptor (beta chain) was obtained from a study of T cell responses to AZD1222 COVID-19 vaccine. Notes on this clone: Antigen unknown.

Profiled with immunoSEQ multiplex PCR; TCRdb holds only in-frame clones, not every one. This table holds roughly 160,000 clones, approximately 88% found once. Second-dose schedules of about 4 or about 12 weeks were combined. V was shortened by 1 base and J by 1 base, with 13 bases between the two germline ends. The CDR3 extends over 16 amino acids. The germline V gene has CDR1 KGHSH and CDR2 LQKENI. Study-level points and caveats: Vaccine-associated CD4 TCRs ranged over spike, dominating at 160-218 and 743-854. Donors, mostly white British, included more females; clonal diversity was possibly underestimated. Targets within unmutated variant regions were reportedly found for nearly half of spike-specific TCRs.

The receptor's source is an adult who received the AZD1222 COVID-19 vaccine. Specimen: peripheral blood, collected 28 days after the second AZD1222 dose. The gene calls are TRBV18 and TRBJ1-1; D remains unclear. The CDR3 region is CASSPLSKVGNTEAFF. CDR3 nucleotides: TGTGCCAGCTCACCACTAAGCAAGGTCGGGAACACTGAAGCTTTCTTT.